This note documents a single T cell receptor beta chain sequence. Its antigen remains unknown. This table comes from immunoSEQ multiplex PCR, and its TCRdb copy is limited to in-frame clones, with some not included. In the table there are about 130,000 clones, about 90% of which are singletons. CDR3 size: 12 residues. V was clipped by 2 bases and J by 4 bases, with 8 bases between them. CDR1 and CDR2 (germline): GTSNPN, SVGIG (reference sequence). The data derive from a study of T cell responses to AZD1222 COVID-19 vaccine. Study-wide context: It was second doses at about 4 or about 12 weeks that were pooled. Study findings and constraints: After the peak T cell response, and only then, were repertoires sampled. There were mostly white British donors and more females than males, and clonal diversity was possibly underestimated.

The chain uses TRBV30 and TRBJ1-1; D is unclear. This clonotype was sampled from an adult in good health. This specimen was peripheral blood, taken on day 0 of AZD1222 vaccination. CDR3 protein: CAWSLRGTEAFF. CDR3 bases: TGTGCCTGGAGTCTACGGGGCACTGAAGCTTTCTTT. The full variable domain, its missing parts supplied by reference TRBV30 and TRBJ1-1, is SQTIHQWPATLVQPVGSPLSLECTVEGTSNPNLYWYRQAAGRGLQLLFYSVGIGQISSEVPQNLSASRPQDRQFILSSKKLLLSDSGFYLCAWSLRGTEAFFGQGTRLTVV.